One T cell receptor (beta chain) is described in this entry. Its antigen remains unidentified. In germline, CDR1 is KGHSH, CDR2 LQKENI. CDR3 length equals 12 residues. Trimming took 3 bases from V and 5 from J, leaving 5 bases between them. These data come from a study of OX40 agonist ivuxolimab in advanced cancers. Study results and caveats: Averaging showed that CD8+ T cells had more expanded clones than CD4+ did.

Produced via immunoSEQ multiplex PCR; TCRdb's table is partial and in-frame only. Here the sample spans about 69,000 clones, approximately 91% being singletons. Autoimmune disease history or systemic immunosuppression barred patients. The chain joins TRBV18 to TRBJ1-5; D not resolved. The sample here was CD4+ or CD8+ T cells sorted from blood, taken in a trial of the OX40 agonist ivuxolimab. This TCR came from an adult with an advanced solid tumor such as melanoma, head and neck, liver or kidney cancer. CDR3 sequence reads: CASSPGDQPQHF. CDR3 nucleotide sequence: TGTGCCAGCTCACCTGGGGATCAGCCCCAGCATTTT.